This T cell receptor (beta chain) emerged from a study of blood T cell repertoires in COVID-19 (dated by TCRdb to about 2020). For context, the study as a whole: Samples from collaborators originated in the United States, Italy and Spain and spanned both the acute and convalescent phases of COVID-19. The material from the prospective study consisted of cDNA or gDNA derived from T cells, B-cell-depleted T cells, or PBMCs. The dataset comprised deeply sampled blood TCRbeta repertoires from subjects exposed to, actively infected with, or recovered from COVID-19. The repertoires were released in a freely available public database intended as a resource for research on the immune response to SARS-CoV-2. Samples were obtained from the ongoing ImmuneRACE study (first 160 participants) and from over a thousand subjects provided by 6 global collaborators. Nearly every sample came with metadata listing a de-identified subject ID, COVID-19 status, age in years and sex. HLA class I and class II types, where available, came from metadata supplied by the sample provider rather than from assay-based typing. The paper as a whole reports these results and caveats: How much clinical and demographic metadata was included differed by source and by participant, and the metadata was provided uncurated.

Comments on this clone: Its antigen is unknown. Base qualities are not provided; no much larger clone lies one nucleotide away.

TCRbeta CDR3 regions were amplified from genomic DNA using the immunoSEQ Assay, a bias-controlled multiplex PCR. Turning to the authors' computational methods: The number of nucleated cells in each sample was estimated by amplification of reference gene primers within the assay. To quantify the absolute abundance of each unique TCRbeta CDR3 rearrangement, sequence reads were collapsed and filtered. For each sample, productive Simpson clonality was calculated as the square root of Simpson's diversity index across productive rearrangements. TCRdb retrieved this table from immuneACCESS and kept in-frame rearrangements only. Not all clones are present; in checked studies, unresolved V genes account for under half, and no reason is known for the remainder. V, J and clone size were drawn from that table, and D and trimming were deduced from the DNA. Across this sample there are 300,000 to 350,000 clones, with approximately 84% seen only once. About 0.93% of the sample is taken by the ten largest.

Participants in the prospective study were enrolled through a virtual design, were aged roughly 18 to 100 years, and lived in roughly 24 United States geographic areas. In the prospective study, cohorts were assigned on the basis of participant-reported clinical history obtained from a screening survey and a study questionnaire. ImmuneRACE Cohort 3 recovered participants were defined by two consecutive negative NP/OP PCR tests, healthcare professional clearance, or symptom resolution. In the prospective study, whole blood, serum and a nasopharyngeal or oropharyngeal swab were collected from each participant by mobile phlebotomists. Prospective study participants could optionally give additional blood draws and questionnaires over a roughly two-month period. Before DNA extraction, blood samples from the prospective study were shipped at room temperature or frozen. CDR1 is given as LNHDA and CDR2 as SQIVND, both from the germline V gene (reference sequence). Deletion took 5 bases off V and 6 bases off J, with a span of 13 bases between the germline ends. The CDR3 runs 14 amino acids, cysteine and phenylalanine included. Left in the record is the CDR3 DNA by itself, 42 bases read in frame from the first base.

Sequences were obtained from PBMCs or T cells enriched from blood (not recorded which). The sequence came from a woman aged 30 to 39 who had recovered from COVID-19. This chain is built from TRBV19 and TRBJ2-2; no confident D gene assignment can be made. The DNA reads as follows: TGTGCCAGTAGTCCATCGGTGGTCGCCGGGGAGCTGTTTTTT. Its protein reads: CASSPSVVAGELFF.